This T cell receptor beta chain was found in a study of shared clonotypes between healthy human individuals. The V and J ends lost 1 base and 4 bases respectively, with 10 bases between them. From germline, CDR1 is MGHDK and CDR2 SYGVNS. CDR3 length: 14 amino acids. Using immunoSEQ multiplex PCR, the repertoire was profiled, and TCRdb retains in-frame clones only, with some absent. The sample holds roughly 2.6 million clones, around nine tenths seen once. This clonotype originated in a man between 18 and 29 years old in good health. The chain couples TRBV25-1 to TRBJ1-1, with D possibly being TRBD1 (5 bases). The sample comprised naive CD4+ T cells sorted from blood. The subset is: CD45RA+ positively selected. This CDR3 is CASSESGGSTEAFF. For the CDR3, the DNA is TGTGCCAGCAGTGAATCGGGGGGGAGCACTGAAGCTTTCTTT.